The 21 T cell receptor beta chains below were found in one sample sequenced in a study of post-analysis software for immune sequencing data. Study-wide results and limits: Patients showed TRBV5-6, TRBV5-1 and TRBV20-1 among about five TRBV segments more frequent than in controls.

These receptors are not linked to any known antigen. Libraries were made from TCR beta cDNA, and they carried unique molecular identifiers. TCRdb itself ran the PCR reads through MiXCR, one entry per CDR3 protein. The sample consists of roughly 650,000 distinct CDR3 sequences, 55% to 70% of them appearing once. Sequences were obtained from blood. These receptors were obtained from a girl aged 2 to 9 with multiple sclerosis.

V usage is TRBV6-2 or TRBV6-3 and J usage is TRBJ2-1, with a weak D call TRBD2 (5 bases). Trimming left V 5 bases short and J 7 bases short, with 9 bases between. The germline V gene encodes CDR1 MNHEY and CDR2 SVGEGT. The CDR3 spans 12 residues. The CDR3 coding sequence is TGTGCCAGCAGTCGGACTCTAAATGAGCAGTTCTTC. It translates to CASSRTLNEQFF.

CDR3 amino acids: CASSWTGFAEAFF. CDR3 nucleotides: TGTGCCAGCAGTTGGACAGGGTTCGCTGAAGCTTTCTTT. This chain connects TRBV27 to TRBJ1-1; 8 positions agree with TRBD1. V shed 4 bases and J 6 bases; nucleotides not matched to a gene: 4. CDR3 length: 13 amino acids. CDR1 and CDR2 from the germline V gene are MNHEY and SMNVEV (reference sequence).

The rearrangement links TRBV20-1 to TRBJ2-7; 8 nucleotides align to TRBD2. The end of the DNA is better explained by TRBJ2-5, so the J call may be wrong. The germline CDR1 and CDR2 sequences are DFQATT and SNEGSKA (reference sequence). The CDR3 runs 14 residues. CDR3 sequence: CSAGWGTRSETQYF. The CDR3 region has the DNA TGCAGTGCTGGGTGGGGGACTAGATCAGAGACCCAGTACTTC.

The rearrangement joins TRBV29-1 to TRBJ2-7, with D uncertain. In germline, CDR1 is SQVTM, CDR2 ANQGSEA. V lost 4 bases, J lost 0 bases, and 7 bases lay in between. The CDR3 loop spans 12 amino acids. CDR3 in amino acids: CSVGVSSYEQYF. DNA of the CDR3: TGCAGCGTTGGTGTCAGCTCCTACGAGCAGTACTTC.

CDR3 loop: CASSSGQPDNEQFF. The CDR3 DNA is TGCGCCAGCAGCTCGGGACAGCCCGACAATGAGCAGTTCTTC. This chain joins TRBV5-1 and TRBJ2-1; 7 nucleotides line up with TRBD1. The CDR3 is 14 amino acids. Per germline, CDR1 SGHRS and CDR2 YFSETQ. Unmatched junction bases numbered 5, after V lost 3 bases and J lost 5 bases.

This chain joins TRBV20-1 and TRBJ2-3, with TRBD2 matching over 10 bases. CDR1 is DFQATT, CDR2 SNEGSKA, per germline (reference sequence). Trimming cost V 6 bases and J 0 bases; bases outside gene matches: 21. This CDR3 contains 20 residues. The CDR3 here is CSAHWGPSGRSPHSTDTQYF. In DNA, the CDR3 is TGCAGTGCCCACTGGGGGCCTAGCGGGAGATCTCCCCATAGCACAGATACGCAGTATTTT.

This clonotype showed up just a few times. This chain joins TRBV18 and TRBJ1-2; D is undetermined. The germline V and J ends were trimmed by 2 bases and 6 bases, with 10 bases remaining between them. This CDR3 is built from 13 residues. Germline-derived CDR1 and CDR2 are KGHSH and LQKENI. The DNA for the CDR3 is TGTGCCAGCTCACCAAGCGCTCTCAATGGCTACACCTTC. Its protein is CASSPSALNGYTF.

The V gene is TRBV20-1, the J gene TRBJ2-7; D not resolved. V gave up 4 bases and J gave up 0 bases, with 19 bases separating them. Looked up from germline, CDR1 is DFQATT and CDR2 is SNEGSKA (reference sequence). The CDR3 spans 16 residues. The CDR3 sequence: CSATSRSAVSSYEQYF. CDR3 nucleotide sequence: TGCAGTGCTACGTCTCGTTCGGCGGTCTCCTCCTACGAGCAGTACTTC.

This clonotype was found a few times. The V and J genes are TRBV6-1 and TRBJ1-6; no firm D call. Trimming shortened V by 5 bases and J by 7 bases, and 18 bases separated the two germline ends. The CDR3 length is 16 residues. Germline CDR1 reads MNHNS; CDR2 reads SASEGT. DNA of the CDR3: TGTGCCAGCAGTCCAGGCTCCCTAGCAAGGAATTCACCCCTCCACTTT. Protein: CASSPGSLARNSPLHF.

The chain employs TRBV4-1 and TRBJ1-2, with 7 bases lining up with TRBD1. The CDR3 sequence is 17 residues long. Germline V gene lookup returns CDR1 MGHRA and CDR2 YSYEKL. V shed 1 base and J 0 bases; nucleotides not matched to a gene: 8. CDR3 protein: CASSQAGTAPPNYGYTF. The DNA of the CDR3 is TGCGCCAGCAGCCAAGCGGGGACAGCTCCTCCTAACTATGGCTACACCTTC.

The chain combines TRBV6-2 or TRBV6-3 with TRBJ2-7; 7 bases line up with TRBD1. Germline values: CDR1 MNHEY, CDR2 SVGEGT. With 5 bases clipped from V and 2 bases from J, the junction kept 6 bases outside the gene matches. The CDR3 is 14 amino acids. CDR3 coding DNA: TGTGCCAGCAGTCGGGCAGGGGGACCCTACGAGCAGTACTTC. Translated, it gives CASSRAGGPYEQYF.

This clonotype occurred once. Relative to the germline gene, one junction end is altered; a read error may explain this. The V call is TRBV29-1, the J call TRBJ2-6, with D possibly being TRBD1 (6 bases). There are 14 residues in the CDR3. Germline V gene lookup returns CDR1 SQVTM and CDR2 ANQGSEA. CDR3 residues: CSVAGDAGANVRTF. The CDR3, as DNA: TGCAGCGTCGCAGGGGACGCTGGGGCCAACGTCCGGACTTTC.

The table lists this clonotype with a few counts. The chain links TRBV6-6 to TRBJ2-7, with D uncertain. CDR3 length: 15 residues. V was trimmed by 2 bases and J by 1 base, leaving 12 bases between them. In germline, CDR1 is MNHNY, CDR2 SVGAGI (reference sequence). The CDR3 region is CASSYDPRNSYEQYF. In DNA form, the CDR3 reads TGTGCCAGCAGTTACGATCCCCGAAATTCCTACGAGCAGTACTTC.

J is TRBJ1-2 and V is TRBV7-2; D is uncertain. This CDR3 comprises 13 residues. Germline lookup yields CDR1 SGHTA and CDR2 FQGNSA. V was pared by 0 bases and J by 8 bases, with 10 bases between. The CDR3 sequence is CASSLAGIGGYTF. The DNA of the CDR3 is TGTGCCAGCAGCTTAGCAGGGATAGGCGGCTACACCTTC. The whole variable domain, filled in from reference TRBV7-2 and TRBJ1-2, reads GAGVSQSPSNKVTEKGKDVELRCDPISGHTALYWYRQSLGQGLEFLIYFQGNSAPDKSGLPSDRFSAERTGGSVSTLTIQRTQQEDSAVYLCASSLAGIGGYTFGSGTRLTVV.

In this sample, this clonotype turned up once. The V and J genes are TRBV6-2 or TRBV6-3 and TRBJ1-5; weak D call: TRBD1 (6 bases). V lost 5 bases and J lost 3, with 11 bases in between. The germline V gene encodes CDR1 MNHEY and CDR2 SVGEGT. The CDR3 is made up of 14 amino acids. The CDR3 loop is CASSGGASNQPQHF. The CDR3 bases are TGTGCCAGCAGTGGGGGGGCCTCCAATCAGCCCCAGCATTTT.

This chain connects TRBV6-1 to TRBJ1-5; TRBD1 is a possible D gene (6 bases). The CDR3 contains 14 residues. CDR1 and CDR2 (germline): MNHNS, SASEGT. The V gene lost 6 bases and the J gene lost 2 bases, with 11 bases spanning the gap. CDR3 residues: CASRRTVGNQPQHF. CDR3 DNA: TGTGCCAGCAGGAGGACAGTGGGCAATCAGCCCCAGCATTTT.

CDR3 coding DNA: TGTGCCAGCAGCCTACGTGACGGGACAGGGATCGAAGATACGCAGTATTTT. Protein: CASSLRDGTGIEDTQYF. J is TRBJ2-3 and V is TRBV4-2; 9 positions match TRBD1. The CDR3 spans 17 residues. CDR1 and CDR2 from the germline V gene are LGHNA and YNFKEQ. With 4 bases clipped from V and 5 bases from J, the junction kept 13 bases outside the gene matches.

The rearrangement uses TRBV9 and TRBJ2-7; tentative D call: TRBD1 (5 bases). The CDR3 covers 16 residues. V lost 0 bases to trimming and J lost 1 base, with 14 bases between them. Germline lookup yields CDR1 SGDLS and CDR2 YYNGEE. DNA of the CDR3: TGTGCCAGCAGCGTAGACTGGGGCCAGCGTTCCTACGAGCAGTACTTC. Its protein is CASSVDWGQRSYEQYF.

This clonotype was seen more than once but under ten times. This CDR3 reads CASSTGLRGTYEQYF. Written as DNA, the CDR3 is TGTGCCAGCAGTACCGGACTCAGAGGGACCTACGAGCAGTACTTC. The chain couples TRBV28 to TRBJ2-4; a possible D gene is TRBD2 (5 bases). The J call is uncertain, as TRBJ2-7 better fits the DNA end. The CDR3 loop spans 15 amino acids. Per the germline V gene, CDR1 is MDHEN and CDR2 is SYDVKM.

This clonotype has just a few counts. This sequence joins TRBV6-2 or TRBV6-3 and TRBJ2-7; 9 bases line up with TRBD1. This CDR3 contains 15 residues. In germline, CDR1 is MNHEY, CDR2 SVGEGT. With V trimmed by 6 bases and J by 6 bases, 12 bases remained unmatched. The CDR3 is CASRKPGQGVSEQYF. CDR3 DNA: TGTGCCAGCAGGAAACCGGGACAGGGTGTTAGCGAGCAGTACTTC.

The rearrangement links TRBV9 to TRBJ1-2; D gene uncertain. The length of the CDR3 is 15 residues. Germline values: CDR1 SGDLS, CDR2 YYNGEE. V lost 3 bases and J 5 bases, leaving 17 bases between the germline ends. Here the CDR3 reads CASSAHITEAYGYTF. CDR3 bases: TGTGCCAGCAGCGCCCACATCACGGAGGCGTATGGCTACACCTTC. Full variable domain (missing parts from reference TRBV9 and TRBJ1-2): DSGVTQTPKHLITATGQRVTLRCSPRSGDLSVYWYQQSLDQGLQFLIQYYNGEERAKGNILERFSAQQFPDLHSELNLSSLELGDSALYFCASSAHITEAYGYTFGSGTRLTVV.